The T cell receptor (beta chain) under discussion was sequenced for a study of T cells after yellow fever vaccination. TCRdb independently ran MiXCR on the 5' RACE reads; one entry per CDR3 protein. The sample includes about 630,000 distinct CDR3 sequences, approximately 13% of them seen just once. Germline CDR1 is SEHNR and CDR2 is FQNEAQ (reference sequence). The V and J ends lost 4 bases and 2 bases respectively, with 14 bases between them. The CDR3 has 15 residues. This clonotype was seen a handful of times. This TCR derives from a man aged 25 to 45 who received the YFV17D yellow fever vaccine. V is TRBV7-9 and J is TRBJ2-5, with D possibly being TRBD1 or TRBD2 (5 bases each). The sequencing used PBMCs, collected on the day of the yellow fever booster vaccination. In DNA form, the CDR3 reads TGTGCCAGCAGCTCCCCGGGACGAGGACAAGAGACCCAGTACTTC. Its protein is CASSSPGRGQETQYF.